Listed here are 17 T cell receptor beta chains from one sample, sequenced in a study of blood T cell repertoires in COVID-19 (dated by TCRdb to about 2020). The receptor library was made with the immunoSEQ multiplex PCR assay. Entries here come from immuneACCESS through TCRdb and include only in-frame sequences with V and J called. Some clones fail to appear in such tables; in the studies checked, an unresolved V gene covers under half of the shortfall, and the cause of the remainder is unknown. Counted in this sample were under 300,000 clones; 75% to 90% of them appeared once. Of the sample, 3.5% to 4.5% falls within the top ten clones. Sequenced input: peripheral blood. Every receptor here comes from a woman aged 40 to 50 with acute or convalescent COVID-19.

The chain links TRBV6-6 to TRBJ1-5, with D maybe TRBD1 (5 bases). CDR3 length equals 15 residues. V was shortened by 6 bases and J by 6 bases, with 18 bases between the two germline ends. CDR1 MNHNY and CDR2 SVGAGI come from the germline V gene (reference sequence). The CDR3 loop is CASSPGRGDGQPQHF. CDR3 DNA: TGTGCCAGCAGCCCCGGGAGGGGAGATGGTCAGCCCCAGCATTTT.

This sequence joins TRBV3-1 (or the pseudogene TRBV3-2) and TRBJ2-7; a weak D match, TRBD2 (5 bases). The CDR3 loop spans 12 amino acids. The germline gives CDR1 LGHDT, CDR2 YNNKEL (reference sequence). V was cut by 2 bases and J by 5 bases, with 7 bases left in between. CDR3 in DNA: TGTGCCAGCAGCCAATCGGGGAACGAGCAGTACGTC. This gives the protein CASSQSGNEQYV.

This sequence joins TRBV4-1 and TRBJ1-2; possible D gene TRBD1, 6 bases. The CDR3 length is 15 residues. V was pared by 0 bases and J by 5 bases, with 13 bases between. Germline V gives CDR1 MGHRA, CDR2 YSYEKL. CDR3 DNA sequence: TGCGCCAGCAGCCAAGATCGAAACAGGGCTTATGGCTACACCTTC. Translation: CASSQDRNRAYGYTF.

The chain links TRBV23-1 to TRBJ2-3; D is possibly TRBD1 (6 bases). TRBV23-1 is recorded as an ORF, its role being uncertain. The CDR3 runs 18 residues. V was shortened by 3 bases and J by 7 bases, with 26 bases between the two germline ends. CDR3 in amino acids: CASSHPLPGHPLGNTQYF. In DNA form, the CDR3 reads TGCGCCAGCAGTCACCCTCTGCCGGGACACCCTCTGGGGAATACGCAGTATTTT.

The count of this clone is one. This rearrangement joins TRBV2 to TRBJ1-1; 8 bases fit TRBD1. Looked up from germline, CDR1 is SNHLY and CDR2 is FYNNEI. This CDR3 has 12 residues. V gave up 8 bases and J gave up 4 bases; unmatched junction bases: 3. The CDR3 protein is CASAQGVTEAFF. The CDR3 nucleotides read TGTGCCAGCGCACAGGGGGTCACTGAAGCTTTCTTT. The complete variable domain, with remaining parts taken from reference TRBV2 and TRBJ1-1, reads EPEVTQTPSHQVTQMGQEVILRCVPISNHLYFYWYRQILGQKVEFLVSFYNNEISEKSEIFDDQFSVERPDGSNFTLKIRSTKLEDSAMYFCASAQGVTEAFFGQGTRLTVV.

J is TRBJ1-1 and V is TRBV12-3 or TRBV12-4, with a possible D match to TRBD1 (5 bases). V was clipped by 6 bases and J by 7 bases, with 15 bases between them. The CDR3 is 13 residues long. CDR3 sequence (DNA): TGTGCCAGCAGCCCCACCCAGGGCGGTGAAGCTTTCTTT. Translation gives CASSPTQGGEAFF.

The V call is TRBV12-5, the J call TRBJ1-5; the D gene is possibly TRBD1 (5 bases). CDR1 is LGHNT and CDR2 is FRNRAP in the germline V gene. This CDR3 is built from 17 residues. V was pared by 2 bases and J by 2 bases, with 16 bases between. The CDR3 protein is CASGLSLPGIRNQPQHF. The CDR3 coding sequence is TGTGCTAGTGGTTTGTCTCTGCCAGGGATCCGCAATCAGCCCCAGCATTTT.

The chain combines TRBV7-9 with TRBJ2-3, with D possibly TRBD2 on 6 matching bases. CDR1 is SEHNR, CDR2 FQNEAQ, per germline (reference sequence). Trimming pared 3 bases from V and 2 bases from J, leaving 9 bases between. The CDR3 runs to 14 residues. The CDR3 loop reads CASSFAGNTDTQYF. The CDR3 coding sequence is TGTGCCAGCAGCTTTGCGGGGAACACAGATACGCAGTATTTT.

The chain employs TRBV7-2 and TRBJ1-5, with 8 bases fitting TRBD1. Germline values: CDR1 SGHTA, CDR2 FQGNSA. V lost 4 bases to trimming and J lost 2 bases; unmatched junction nucleotides: 1. This CDR3 spans 14 amino acids. The CDR3 spells CASSSGGGNQPQHF. Written as DNA, the CDR3 is TGTGCCAGCAGCTCAGGGGGCGGCAATCAGCCCCAGCATTTT.

The chain carries TRBV11-2 and TRBJ2-1; TRBD1 agrees at 9 bases. Losses at the gene ends were 6 bases for V and 3 bases for J; bases not matched to a gene: 6. This CDR3 spans 15 amino acids. Germline CDR1 and CDR2: SGHAT and FQNNGV. The CDR3 region has the DNA TGTGCCAGCAGAACCACAGGGGGCTACTACAATGAGCAGTTCTTC. Translating it yields CASRTTGGYYNEQFF. The full variable domain, its missing parts supplied by reference TRBV11-2 and TRBJ2-1, is EAGVAQSPRYKIIEKRQSVAFWCNPISGHATLYWYQQILGQGPKLLIQFQNNGVVDDSQLPKDRFSAERLKGVDSTLKIQPAKLEDSAVYLCASRTTGGYYNEQFFGPGTRLTVL.

The CDR3 DNA reads as TGTGCCAGCAGCACAGGTGATTGGGCTGAAGCTTTCTTT. It translates to CASSTGDWAEAFF. The V call is TRBV7-9, the J call TRBJ1-1; a weak D match, TRBD1 (5 bases). V gave up 5 bases and J gave up 6 bases, with 13 bases separating them. This CDR3 is built from 13 residues. Germline loops: CDR1 SEHNR, CDR2 FQNEAQ (reference sequence).

V gene TRBV5-1 combines with J gene TRBJ1-2; weak D call: TRBD1 (6 bases). There are 16 residues in the CDR3. Trimming pared 0 bases from V and 4 bases from J, leaving 16 bases between. Germline loops: CDR1 SGHRS, CDR2 YFSETQ. The CDR3 coding sequence is TGCGCCAGCAGCTTGGCCATCACTGGGGGCAGCTATGGCTACACCTTC. This encodes CASSLAITGGSYGYTF.

J is TRBJ1-1 and V is TRBV18; 9 nucleotides match TRBD1. The CDR3 is made up of 15 amino acids. In germline, CDR1 is KGHSH, CDR2 LQKENI. V lost 2 bases to trimming and J lost 2 bases; unmatched junction nucleotides: 3. CDR3 nucleotides: TGTGCCAGCTCACCAGGACAGGGGCGAAACACTGAAGCTTTCTTT. Translated, it gives CASSPGQGRNTEAFF.

The chain is built from TRBV29-1 and TRBJ2-5; 12 bases align to TRBD1. The germline gives CDR1 SQVTM, CDR2 ANQGSEA. This CDR3 is 14 amino acids long. The V gene end was trimmed by 7 bases and the J gene end by 4 bases; junction bases not matched to a gene: 7. The CDR3 DNA reads TGCAGCGCCGTACGGGACAGGGGGCCAGAGACCCAGTACTTC. Translating gives CSAVRDRGPETQYF.

This clone was counted only a few times. The V and J genes are TRBV24-1 and TRBJ1-2, with 8 positions matching TRBD1. V lost 3 bases to trimming and J lost 8 bases; unmatched junction nucleotides: 7. The CDR3 extends over 14 amino acids. Germline CDR1 is KGHDR and CDR2 is SFDVKD. CDR3 sequence: CATSDAWTGRGYTF. As DNA, the CDR3 is TGTGCCACCAGTGATGCTTGGACAGGGCGCGGCTACACCTTC.

CDR3 nucleotide sequence: TGTGCCAGCAGCCAACTAGGCGGGAGATGGGACTATGGCTACACCTTC. It encodes CASSQLGGRWDYGYTF. This chain links TRBV4-2 with TRBJ1-2, with D hard to call. Between the trimmed V and J ends, which lost 2 bases and 3 bases, there was a span of 16 bases. CDR3 size: 16 residues. The germline CDR1 and CDR2 sequences are LGHNA and YNFKEQ.

J is TRBJ1-1 and V is TRBV5-1; D is unresolved. CDR1 is SGHRS, CDR2 YFSETQ, per germline. The CDR3 runs 15 residues. V lost 4 bases, J lost 3 bases, and 16 bases lay in between. For the CDR3, the DNA is TGCGCCAGCAGCCCGTTCTTTGTCGTAGACACTGAAGCTTTCTTT. Translating gives CASSPFFVVDTEAFF.